This entry lists 2 T cell receptor beta chains sequenced from one sample in a study of CDR3 diversity in severe acne. TCRdb used MiXCR to reprocess the PCR reads, holding one entry per CDR3 protein. This table holds approximately 84,000 distinct CDR3 sequences, under 65% found once. The sequencing input was blood. These receptors were obtained from a male donor in good health, without acne.

This chain uses TRBV6-5 with TRBJ1-5; TRBD1 agrees at 10 bases. The CDR3 extends over 15 amino acids. Germline values: CDR1 MNHEY, CDR2 SVGAGI. After removal of 7 bases from V and 2 bases from J, the junction contained 5 bases not matched to a gene. The CDR3 region is CASIGTGEGNQPQHF. CDR3 DNA sequence: TGTGCCAGCATCGGGACAGGGGAAGGCAATCAGCCCCAGCATTTT.

This clonotype occurred many times. The gene calls are TRBV5-8 and TRBJ2-1; TRBD2 matches 7 bases. With 1 base clipped from V and 4 bases from J, the junction kept 2 bases outside the gene matches. The CDR3 loop spans 14 amino acids. In germline, CDR1 is SGHTS, CDR2 YDEGEE. Here the CDR3 DNA reads TGTGCCAGCAGCTTGTGGGGGGGATACAATGAGCAGTTCTTC. Translating gives CASSLWGGYNEQFF.